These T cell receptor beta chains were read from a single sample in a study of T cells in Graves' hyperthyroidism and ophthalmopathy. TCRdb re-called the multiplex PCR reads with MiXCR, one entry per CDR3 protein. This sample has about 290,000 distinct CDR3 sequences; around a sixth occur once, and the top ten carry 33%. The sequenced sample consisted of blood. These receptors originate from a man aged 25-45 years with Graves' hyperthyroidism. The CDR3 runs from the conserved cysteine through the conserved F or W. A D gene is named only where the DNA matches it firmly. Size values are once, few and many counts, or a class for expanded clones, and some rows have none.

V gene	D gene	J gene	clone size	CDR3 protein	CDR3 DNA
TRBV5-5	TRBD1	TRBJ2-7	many	CASSLDRGSYEQYF	TGTGCCAGCAGCTTGGACAGGGGTTCCTACGAGCAGTACTTC
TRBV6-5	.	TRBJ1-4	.	CASSYTPRARGKLFF	TGTGCCAGCAGTTACACACCCCGGGCGAGGGGGAAACTGTTTTTT
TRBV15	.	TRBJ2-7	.	CATSRVRDRGEQYF	TGTGCCACCAGCAGAGTCAGGGACCGAGGCGAGCAGTACTTC
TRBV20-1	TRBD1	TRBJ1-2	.	CSAPGQTYGYTF	TGCAGTGCCCCGGGACAGACCTATGGCTACACCTTC
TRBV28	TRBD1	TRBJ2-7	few	CASSTPTGGRVQYF	TGTGCCAGCAGTACCCCGACAGGGGGTAGGGTGCAGTACTTC
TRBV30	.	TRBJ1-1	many	CAWSVRLDTEAFF	TGTGCCTGGAGTGTCCGCCTGGACACTGAAGCTTTCTTT
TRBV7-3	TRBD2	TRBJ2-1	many	CASSLTGGEGYNEQFF	TGTGCCAGCAGCTTAACAGGCGGGGAGGGCTACAATGAGCAGTTCTTC
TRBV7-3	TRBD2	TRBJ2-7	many	CASSLVSGGGEQYF	TGTGCCAGCAGCTTAGTGTCAGGCGGGGGCGAGCAGTACTTC
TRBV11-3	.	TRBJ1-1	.	CASSFGIRTEAFF	TGTGCCAGCAGCTTCGGGATTCGGACTGAAGCTTTCTTT
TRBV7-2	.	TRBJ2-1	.	CASSLVAGPSGGLSSSYNEQFF	TGTGCCAGCAGCTTAGTGGCAGGACCGTCCGGGGGACTTTCTAGCTCCTACAATGAGCAGTTCTTC
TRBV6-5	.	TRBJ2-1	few	CASSYSPAASYNEQFF	TGTGCCAGCAGTTACTCTCCAGCGGCCTCCTACAATGAGCAGTTCTTC
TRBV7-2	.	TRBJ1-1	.	CASSPFGTGAFF	TGTGCCAGCAGCCCGTTCGGGACTGGAGCTTTCTTT
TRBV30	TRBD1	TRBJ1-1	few	CAHTGTENAEAFF	TGTGCTCACACCGGGACAGAGAACGCTGAAGCTTTCTTT
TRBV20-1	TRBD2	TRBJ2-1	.	CSTISGKDYNEQFF	TGCAGTACCATTAGCGGGAAAGACTACAATGAGCAGTTCTTC
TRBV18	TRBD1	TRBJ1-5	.	CASSGDRTPEVQHF	TGTGCCAGCTCAGGGGACAGAACTCCCGAGGTCCAGCATTTT
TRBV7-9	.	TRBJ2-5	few	CASSLALGWSGETQYF	TGTGCCAGCAGCTTAGCTTTGGGCTGGTCCGGAGAGACCCAGTACTTC
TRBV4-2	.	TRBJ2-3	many	CASSQEYMGDTQYF	TGTGCCAGCAGCCAAGAGTATATGGGGGATACGCAGTATTTT
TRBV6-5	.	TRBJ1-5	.	CASSYDNANQPQHF	TGTGCCAGCAGTTACGACAATGCCAATCAGCCCCAGCATTTT
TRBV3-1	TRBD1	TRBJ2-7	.	CASSDGTGDEQCF	TGTGCCAGCAGCGATGGGACAGGGGACGAGCAGTGCTTC
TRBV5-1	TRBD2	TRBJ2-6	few	CASSEVLAGVGANVLTF	TGCGCCAGCAGCGAAGTACTAGCGGGAGTTGGGGCCAACGTCCTGACTTTC
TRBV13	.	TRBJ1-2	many	CASSLSGPVYGYTF	TGTGCCAGCAGCCTTTCTGGGCCAGTCTATGGCTACACCTTC
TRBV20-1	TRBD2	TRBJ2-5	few	CSARGGTSGSREETQYF	TGCAGTGCTAGAGGGGGGACTAGCGGGAGTCGGGAAGAGACCCAGTACTTC
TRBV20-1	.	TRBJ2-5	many	CSAAATAETQYF	TGCAGTGCCGCGGCCACAGCGGAGACCCAGTACTTC
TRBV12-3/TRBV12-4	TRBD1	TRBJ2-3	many	CASSSWTGAIGDTQYF	TGTGCCAGCAGTTCCTGGACAGGGGCAATTGGAGATACGCAGTATTTT
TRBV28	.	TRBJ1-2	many	CASSSPAAGSLARGYTF	TGTGCCAGCAGTTCCCCAGCGGCGGGATCGCTGGCACGCGGCTACACCTTC
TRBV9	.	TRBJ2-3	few	CASSVVEADTQYF	TGTGCCAGCAGCGTAGTGGAGGCAGATACGCAGTATTTT
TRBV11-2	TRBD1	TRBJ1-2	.	CASSHNAPGQGYGYTF	TGTGCCAGCAGCCATAATGCCCCGGGACAGGGGTATGGCTACACCTTC
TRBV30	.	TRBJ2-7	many	CAWCSGTFPYEQYF	TGTGCCTGGTGCTCCGGGACCTTTCCCTACGAGCAGTACTTC
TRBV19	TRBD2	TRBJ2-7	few	CASSKLAGGLFEQYF	TGTGCCAGTAGTAAACTAGCGGGAGGACTCTTCGAGCAGTACTTC
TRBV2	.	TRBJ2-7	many	CASRGGRQYF	TGTGCCAGCAGGGGCGGGCGGCAGTACTTC
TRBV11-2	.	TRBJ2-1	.	CASSLDQGEQFF	TGTGCCAGCAGCTTAGATCAGGGTGAGCAGTTCTTC
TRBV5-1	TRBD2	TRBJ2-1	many	CASSSSGSPYNEQFF	TGCGCCAGCAGCTCTAGCGGGAGCCCTTACAATGAGCAGTTCTTC
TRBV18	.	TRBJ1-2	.	CASSLHQSGYTF	TGTGCCAGCTCACTCCATCAGAGTGGCTACACCTTC
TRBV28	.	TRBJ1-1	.	CASSLPGDINTEAFF	TGTGCCAGCAGTCTTCCAGGGGACATAAACACTGAAGCTTTCTTT
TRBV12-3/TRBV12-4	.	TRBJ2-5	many	CASSPLEGGRETQYF	TGTGCCAGCAGCCCACTGGAGGGGGGTAGGGAGACCCAGTACTTC